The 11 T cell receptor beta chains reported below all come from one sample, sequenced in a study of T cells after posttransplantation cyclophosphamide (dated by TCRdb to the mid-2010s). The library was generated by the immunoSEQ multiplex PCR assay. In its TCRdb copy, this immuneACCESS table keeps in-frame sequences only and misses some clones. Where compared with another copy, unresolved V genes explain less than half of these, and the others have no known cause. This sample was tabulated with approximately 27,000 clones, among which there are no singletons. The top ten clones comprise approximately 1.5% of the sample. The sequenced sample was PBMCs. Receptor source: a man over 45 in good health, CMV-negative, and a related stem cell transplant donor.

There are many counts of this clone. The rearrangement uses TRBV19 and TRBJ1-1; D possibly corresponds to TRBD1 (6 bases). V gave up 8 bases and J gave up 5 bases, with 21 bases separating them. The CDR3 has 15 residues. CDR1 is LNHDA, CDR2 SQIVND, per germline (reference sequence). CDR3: CASGRGGSRGTEAFF. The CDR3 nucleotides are TGTGCCAGTGGTCGCGGGGGCTCAAGGGGAACTGAAGCTTTCTTT.

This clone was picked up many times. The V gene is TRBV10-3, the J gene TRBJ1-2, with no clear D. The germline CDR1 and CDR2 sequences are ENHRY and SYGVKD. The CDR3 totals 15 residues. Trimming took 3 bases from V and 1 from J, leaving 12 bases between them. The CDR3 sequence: CAISDPRGSNYGYTF. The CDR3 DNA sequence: TGTGCCATCAGTGACCCCCGCGGAAGTAACTATGGCTACACCTTC.

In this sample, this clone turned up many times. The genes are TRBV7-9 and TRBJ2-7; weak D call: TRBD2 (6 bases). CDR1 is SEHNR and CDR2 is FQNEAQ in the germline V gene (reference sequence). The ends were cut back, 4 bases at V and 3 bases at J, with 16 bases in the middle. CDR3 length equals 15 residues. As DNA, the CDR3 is TGTGCCAGCAGCTGGCGGGACGGTGTGTTCTACGAGCAGTACTTC. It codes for CASSWRDGVFYEQYF. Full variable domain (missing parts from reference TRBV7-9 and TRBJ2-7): DTGVSQNPRHKITKRGQNVTFRCDPISEHNRLYWYRQTLGQGPEFLTYFQNEAQLEKSRLLSDRFSAERPKGSFSTLEIQRTEQGDSAMYLCASSWRDGVFYEQYFGPGTRLTVT.

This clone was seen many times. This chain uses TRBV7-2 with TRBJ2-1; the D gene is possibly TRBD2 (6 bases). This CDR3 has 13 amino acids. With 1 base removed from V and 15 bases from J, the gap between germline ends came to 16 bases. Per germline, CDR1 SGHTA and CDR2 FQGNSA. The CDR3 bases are TGTGCCAGCAGCTTAGGGGTTATCGCGGGATGGTTCTTC. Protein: CASSLGVIAGWFF.

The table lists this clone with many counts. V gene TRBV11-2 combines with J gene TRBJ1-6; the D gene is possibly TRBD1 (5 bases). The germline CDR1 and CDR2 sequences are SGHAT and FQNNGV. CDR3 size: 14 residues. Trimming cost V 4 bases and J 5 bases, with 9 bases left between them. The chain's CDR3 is CASSSRVNNSPLHF. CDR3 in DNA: TGTGCCAGCAGCTCCAGGGTAAATAATTCACCCCTCCACTTT.

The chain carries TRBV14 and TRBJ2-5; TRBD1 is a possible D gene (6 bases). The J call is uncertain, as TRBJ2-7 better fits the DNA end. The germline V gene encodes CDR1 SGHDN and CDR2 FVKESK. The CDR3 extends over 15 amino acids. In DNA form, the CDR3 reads TGTGCCAGCAGCCTATACAGGGCTAGTCTCGACGAGCAGTACTTC. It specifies CASSLYRASLDEQYF.

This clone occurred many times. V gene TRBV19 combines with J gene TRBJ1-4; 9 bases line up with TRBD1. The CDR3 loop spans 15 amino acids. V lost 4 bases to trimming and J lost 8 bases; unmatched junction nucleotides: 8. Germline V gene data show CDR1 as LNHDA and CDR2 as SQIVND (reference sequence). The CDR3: CASSNTGGPWEKLFF. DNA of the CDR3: TGTGCCAGTAGTAATACAGGGGGCCCCTGGGAAAAACTGTTTTTT.

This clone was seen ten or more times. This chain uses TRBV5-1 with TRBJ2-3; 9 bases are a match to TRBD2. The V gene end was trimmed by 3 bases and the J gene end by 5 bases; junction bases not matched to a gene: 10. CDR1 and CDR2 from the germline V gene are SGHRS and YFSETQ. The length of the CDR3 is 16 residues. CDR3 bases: TGCGCCAGCAGCTACCTAGCGGGGACGCGGGGAGATACGCAGTATTTT. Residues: CASSYLAGTRGDTQYF.

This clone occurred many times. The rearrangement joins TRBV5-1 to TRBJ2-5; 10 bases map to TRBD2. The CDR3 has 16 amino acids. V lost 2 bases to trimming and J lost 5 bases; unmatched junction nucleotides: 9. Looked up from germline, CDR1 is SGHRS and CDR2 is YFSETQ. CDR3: CASSLFPSGSSETQYF. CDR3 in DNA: TGCGCCAGCAGCTTATTCCCTAGCGGGAGTTCGGAGACCCAGTACTTC.

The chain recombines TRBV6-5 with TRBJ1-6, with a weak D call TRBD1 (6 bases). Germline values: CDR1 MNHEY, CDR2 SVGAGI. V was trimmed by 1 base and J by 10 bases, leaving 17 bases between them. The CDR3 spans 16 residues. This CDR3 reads CASSYYAGDAKSPLHF. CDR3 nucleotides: TGTGCCAGCAGTTACTACGCAGGGGACGCGAAATCACCCCTCCACTTT.

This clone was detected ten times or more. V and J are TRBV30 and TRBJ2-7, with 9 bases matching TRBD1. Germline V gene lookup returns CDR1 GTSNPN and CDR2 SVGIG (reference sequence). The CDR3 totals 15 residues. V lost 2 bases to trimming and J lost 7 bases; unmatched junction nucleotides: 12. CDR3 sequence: CAWSTTQGARGEQYF. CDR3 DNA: TGTGCCTGGAGTACCACACAGGGGGCGCGGGGGGAGCAGTACTTC.